The 20 T cell receptor beta chains below were found in one sample sequenced in a study of OX40 agonist ivuxolimab in advanced cancers. The method was immunoSEQ multiplex PCR; TCRdb's version includes in-frame clones alone and lacks a portion of them. Of tens of thousands of clones listed, around 85% are singletons. Sample: CD4+ or CD8+ T cells sorted from blood, taken in a trial of the OX40 agonist ivuxolimab. These receptors were taken from an adult with an advanced solid tumor such as melanoma, head and neck, liver or kidney cancer.

V is TRBV2 and J is TRBJ2-4, with TRBD2 matching 12 bases. This CDR3 is 19 amino acids long. Looked up from germline, CDR1 is SNHLY and CDR2 is FYNNEI. V shed 2 bases, J shed 0 bases, and the junction held 8 bases outside the gene matches. The CDR3 DNA is TGTGCCAGCAGTGAAAGGCTAGCGGGGGGGCCCAGAGCCAAAAACATTCAGTACTTC. Protein sequence: CASSERLAGGPRAKNIQYF. The variable domain in full, completed from reference TRBV2 and TRBJ2-4, reads EPEVTQTPSHQVTQMGQEVILRCVPISNHLYFYWYRQILGQKVEFLVSFYNNEISEKSEIFDDQFSVERPDGSNFTLKIRSTKLEDSAMYFCASSERLAGGPRAKNIQYFGAGTRLSVL.

This chain links TRBV7-2 with TRBJ1-5; possibly TRBD1 for D (5 bases). V was clipped by 4 bases and J by 0 bases, with 10 bases between them. Germline-derived CDR1 and CDR2 are SGHTA and FQGNSA. CDR3 length: 15 amino acids. The CDR3 loop reads CASSSGGYSNQPQHF. The CDR3 DNA reads TGTGCCAGCAGCTCCGGGGGTTATAGCAATCAGCCCCAGCATTTT.

The chain combines TRBV15 with TRBJ2-7, with no clear D. CDR3 size: 14 residues. Trimming cost V 3 bases and J 11 bases, with 20 bases left between them. CDR1 LNHNV and CDR2 YYDKDF come from the germline V gene (reference sequence). The CDR3 reads CATSSAIGGPLEYF. DNA of the CDR3: TGTGCCACCAGCAGTGCCATAGGTGGCCCCTTGGAGTACTTC. Looking up the rest from reference TRBV15 and TRBJ2-7 gives the full variable domain: DAMVIQNPRYQVTQFGKPVTLSCSQTLNHNVMYWYQQKSSQAPKLLFHYYDKDFNNEADTPDNFQSRRPNTSFCFLDIRSPGLGDTAMYLCATSSAIGGPLEYFGPGTRLTVT.

The chain joins TRBV5-1 to TRBJ1-5; D is unresolved. Trimming left V 0 bases short and J 7 bases short, with 14 bases between. Germline CDR1 and CDR2: SGHRS and YFSETQ. The CDR3 runs 15 residues. CDR3 DNA: TGCGCCAGCAGCTTGGATCCTGTCCAGGACCAGCCCCAGCATTTT. It codes for CASSLDPVQDQPQHF.

The CDR3 sequence is CAGHRRDGGPAGDTGELFF. The CDR3 DNA is TGTGCCGGTCATAGGAGGGACGGGGGGCCGGCCGGAGACACCGGGGAGCTGTTTTTT. The chain recombines TRBV2 with TRBJ2-2, with a weak D call TRBD2 (7 bases). CDR3 length equals 19 residues. V gave up 11 bases and J gave up 3 bases, with 31 bases separating them. CDR1 and CDR2 (germline): SNHLY, FYNNEI.

The gene calls are TRBV25-1 and TRBJ1-1, with 7 bases lining up with TRBD1. V lost 5 bases and J lost 5; bases outside the gene matches: 5. This CDR3 spans 13 amino acids. Per the germline V gene, CDR1 is MGHDK and CDR2 is SYGVNS. In nucleotides, the CDR3 is TGTGCCAGCAGTAAGGGACAGCTGACTGAAGCTTTCTTT. Translated, it gives CASSKGQLTEAFF.

This clone was picked up one time. This chain joins TRBV27 and TRBJ2-7; weak D call: TRBD1 (5 bases). The CDR3 contains 16 residues. Germline CDR1 is MNHEY and CDR2 is SMNVEV (reference sequence). V shed 3 bases and J shed 5 bases, with 20 bases lying between them. Here the CDR3 reads CASSLGVGRARHEQYF. The CDR3 region has the DNA TGTGCCAGCAGTTTGGGCGTCGGCAGGGCCCGACACGAGCAGTACTTC.

The chain couples TRBV2 to TRBJ2-7, with a possible D match to TRBD2 (6 bases). Germline V gene lookup returns CDR1 SNHLY and CDR2 FYNNEI. The CDR3 has 11 amino acids. Trimming took 7 bases from V and 7 from J, leaving 11 bases between them. The DNA for the CDR3 is TGTGCCAGCATCGGAGGAGGGGAGCAGTACTTC. It translates to CASIGGGEQYF.

The chain recombines TRBV2 with TRBJ2-5, with D uncertain. Trimming cost V 6 bases and J 10 bases, with 12 bases left between them. The CDR3 has 11 amino acids. Germline V gene sequence: CDR1 SNHLY, CDR2 FYNNEI. The chain's CDR3 is CASSPLAYQYF. The CDR3 nucleotides are TGTGCCAGCAGCCCCTTGGCTTACCAGTACTTC. The whole variable domain, filled in from reference TRBV2 and TRBJ2-5, reads EPEVTQTPSHQVTQMGQEVILRCVPISNHLYFYWYRQILGQKVEFLVSFYNNEISEKSEIFDDQFSVERPDGSNFTLKIRSTKLEDSAMYFCASSPLAYQYFGPGTRLLVL.

The rearrangement links TRBV10-2 to TRBJ2-5; D not certain. The better agreement between TRBJ2-7 and the DNA end casts doubt on the J call. The CDR3 length is 14 residues. Germline assignment: CDR1 WSHSY and CDR2 SAAADI. The chain's CDR3 is CASSVLESSYEQYF. CDR3 in DNA: TGCGCCAGCAGTGTTCTGGAAAGCTCCTACGAGCAGTACTTC.

The chain is built from TRBV7-2 and TRBJ2-1; 9 bases line up with TRBD2. Germline V lookup: CDR1 SGHTA, CDR2 FQGNSA. The CDR3 is 14 residues long. V shed 9 bases and J 9 bases; nucleotides not matched to a gene: 12. The CDR3 sequence: CASLAGVGRGEQFF. The CDR3 DNA is TGTGCCAGTTTAGCGGGAGTAGGGCGGGGTGAGCAGTTCTTC.

The rearrangement links TRBV7-2 to TRBJ2-4; possibly TRBD1 or TRBD2 for D (5 bases each). From germline, CDR1 is SGHTA and CDR2 FQGNSA. This CDR3 is built from 15 residues. Deletions cut 1 base from V and 8 bases from J, with 15 bases between. The CDR3 sequence is CASSLGGRERDIQYF. The CDR3 DNA is TGTGCCAGCAGCTTAGGGGGGAGAGAGAGGGACATTCAGTACTTC.

The chain is built from TRBV19 and TRBJ2-2, with TRBD1 matching 10 bases. The germline CDR1 and CDR2 sequences are LNHDA and SQIVND (reference sequence). CDR3 size: 16 residues. After removal of 5 bases from V and 3 bases from J, the junction contained 6 bases not matched to a gene. This CDR3 is CASSVRDRGDTGELFF. As DNA, the CDR3 is TGTGCCAGTAGTGTCCGGGACAGGGGTGACACCGGGGAGCTGTTTTTT.

The J gene is TRBJ2-5, the V gene TRBV5-6; TRBD2 aligns across 9 bases. The V segment lost 2 bases and the J segment 1 base; nucleotides outside the gene matches: 6. Germline CDR1 and CDR2: SGHDT and YYEEEE. CDR3 length: 16 amino acids. CDR3 region: CASSFLAGEIQETQYF. The CDR3 bases are TGTGCCAGCAGCTTCTTAGCGGGAGAAATCCAAGAGACCCAGTACTTC.

V usage is TRBV4-1 and J usage is TRBJ1-5, with 7 bases aligning to TRBD1. CDR1 is MGHRA, CDR2 YSYEKL, per germline. The CDR3 is 15 amino acids. The V segment lost 5 bases and the J segment 0 bases; nucleotides outside the gene matches: 4. The chain's CDR3 is CASSTGDASNQPQHF. The CDR3 DNA follows: TGCGCCAGCAGCACAGGGGACGCTAGCAATCAGCCCCAGCATTTT.

The chain combines TRBV12-5 with TRBJ2-5, with D perhaps TRBD2 (6 bases). The V gene's germline CDR1 is LGHNT and CDR2 FRNRAP. This CDR3 spans 13 amino acids. V lost 6 bases, J lost 5 bases, and 13 bases lay in between. CDR3 coding DNA: TGTGCTAGTGGAGCCTCGGGGAGGGAGACCCAGTACTTC. This translates into CASGASGRETQYF.

This chain connects TRBV10-3 to TRBJ2-7; D not resolved. The CDR3 loop spans 13 amino acids. Trimming took 0 bases from V and 2 from J, leaving 5 bases between them. Germline V gene data show CDR1 as ENHRY and CDR2 as SYGVKD. CDR3 in amino acids: CAISESRPYEQYF. Written as DNA, the CDR3 is TGTGCCATCAGTGAGTCGAGACCCTACGAGCAGTACTTC.

The chain couples TRBV19 to TRBJ2-1, with a tentative D call TRBD2 (5 bases). The germline gives CDR1 LNHDA, CDR2 SQIVND (reference sequence). The CDR3 is 13 residues long. The ends were cut back, 3 bases at V and 5 bases at J, with 8 bases in the middle. The CDR3 protein is CASSMYGNNEQFF. The CDR3 nucleotides are TGTGCCAGTAGTATGTACGGGAACAATGAGCAGTTCTTC.

The gene calls are TRBV28 and TRBJ1-2; the D gene is possibly TRBD1 (6 bases). The length of the CDR3 is 15 residues. V was clipped by 7 bases and J by 3 bases, with 18 bases between them. CDR1 is MDHEN and CDR2 is SYDVKM in the germline V gene. The CDR3 spells CASNRPGQGYYGYTF. The CDR3 bases are TGTGCCAGCAATCGCCCGGGGCAGGGGTACTATGGCTACACCTTC.

Only one count was recorded for this clone. The missing conserved phenylalanine or tryptophan at the end of this CDR3 makes a read error likely. This rearrangement joins TRBV5-8 to TRBJ2-3; 10 bases align to TRBD2. Germline V CDR1 and CDR2: SGHTS, YDEGEE. J was trimmed by 8 bases and V by 4 bases; bases with no gene match: 13. This CDR3 is built from 16 residues. CDR3 sequence (DNA): TGTGCCAGCAGCCAAGGAAGCGGGGGGGGTGAAGTTACGCAGTATTCT. Protein sequence: CASSQGSGGGEVTQYS.